One sample yielded the 16 T cell receptor beta chains listed below, sequenced in a study of CXCR3-negative and CXCR3-positive naive CD8 T cells. Libraries of TRB cDNA were made by 5' RACE and carried UMIs. Following a re-call of the 5' RACE reads, TCRdb has one entry per CDR3 protein and lacks DNA. This sample's table reports around 57,000 distinct CDR3 sequences. The sequenced sample was memory CD8+ T cells from blood. The receptors shown here come from a human donor in good health. Some clones in this sample may be carry-over from other donors' samples.

The rearrangement links TRBV29-1 to TRBJ2-6; with no DNA, the TCRdb D assignment of TRBD1 cannot be verified. This CDR3 is 15 amino acids long. Germline V gives CDR1 SQVTM, CDR2 ANQGSEA. CDR3 in amino acids: CSVDQGNSGANVLTF.

The CDR3 is CASSLSSGDTQPQHF. This chain uses TRBV28 with TRBJ1-5. The CDR3 is 15 residues long. CDR1 is MDHEN, CDR2 SYDVKM, per germline. Combining the CDR3 with reference TRBV28 and TRBJ1-5 gives the whole variable domain DVKVTQSSRYLVKRTGEKVFLECVQDMDHENMFWYRQDPGLGLRLIYFSYDVKMKEKGDIPEGYSVSREKKERFSLILESASTNQTSMYLCASSLSSGDTQPQHFGDGTRLSIL.

CDR3 protein: CASSLSRSKSNYGYTF. The rearrangement uses TRBV27 and TRBJ1-2. CDR1 MNHEY and CDR2 SMNVEV come from the germline V gene (reference sequence). This CDR3 comprises 16 residues.

The rearrangement uses TRBV20-1 and TRBJ2-1; TCRdb outputs TRBD2, but without DNA this stays unchecked. In germline, CDR1 is DFQATT, CDR2 SNEGSKA (reference sequence). The CDR3 runs to 12 residues. The CDR3 reads CSATEREYEQFF.

The rearrangement links TRBV2 to TRBJ1-6. Germline assignment: CDR1 SNHLY and CDR2 FYNNEI. The CDR3 runs to 14 residues. The CDR3 region is CASSEGVGNSPLHF.

The V and J genes are TRBV21-1 and TRBJ2-1; TCRdb outputs TRBD1, but without DNA this stays unchecked. TRBV21-1 is labeled a pseudogene. The CDR3 spans 16 residues. CDR3 protein: CASSKADCPGFGEQFF.

The chain carries TRBV29-1 and TRBJ1-2; TCRdb designates TRBD1, a call that cannot be tested without DNA. The germline V gene encodes CDR1 SQVTM and CDR2 ANQGSEA. CDR3 length equals 14 residues. The CDR3 sequence is CSVQDRRDLYGYTF.

The gene calls are TRBV29-1 and TRBJ2-7. This CDR3 is 13 amino acids long. Germline CDR1 and CDR2: SQVTM and ANQGSEA. The CDR3 is CSVVMESGYEQYF.

V and J are TRBV29-1 and TRBJ2-1; TCRdb reports TRBD2, a call that lacks DNA to check it against. The CDR3 runs 14 residues. Germline V gene data show CDR1 as SQVTM and CDR2 as ANQGSEA. CDR3 in amino acids: CSVVFQGLAGEQFF.

V is TRBV29-1 and J is TRBJ1-2; the D call from TCRdb, TRBD1, cannot be confirmed without DNA. CDR3 size: 11 residues. Per the germline V gene, CDR1 is SQVTM and CDR2 is ANQGSEA. CDR3 sequence: CSVDRVYGYTF.

V and J are TRBV2 and TRBJ2-7; TCRdb's D gene call, TRBD1, goes unchecked for lack of DNA. Germline V CDR1 and CDR2: SNHLY, FYNNEI. This CDR3 is built from 14 residues. CDR3 protein: CASSEGPLYYEQYF.

V gene TRBV28 combines with J gene TRBJ2-1. CDR3 length equals 13 residues. CDR1 is MDHEN, CDR2 SYDVKM, per germline. The chain's CDR3 is CASRDSSYNEQFF.

The chain joins TRBV29-1 to TRBJ2-2; no DNA is available, so the TRBD1 call from TCRdb remains unchecked. This CDR3 spans 13 amino acids. Germline values: CDR1 SQVTM, CDR2 ANQGSEA. CDR3 residues: CSVDSPNTGELFF.

The CDR3 reads CASRLAGVHEQFF. The V gene is TRBV5-1, the J gene TRBJ2-1; TCRdb indicates TRBD2, and absent DNA this call remains unverified. The CDR3 is 13 residues long. The germline CDR1 and CDR2 sequences are SGHRS and YFSETQ.

V gene TRBV6-4 combines with J gene TRBJ2-3; TCRdb indicates TRBD1, and absent DNA this call remains unverified. The CDR3 is 15 residues long. CDR1 MRHNA and CDR2 SNTAGT come from the germline V gene. This CDR3 is CASSDGTGGTDTQYF.

CDR3 in amino acids: CASRGGVEAFF. The rearrangement joins TRBV25-1 to TRBJ1-1; TCRdb selects TRBD1, and the lack of DNA leaves this call unchecked. CDR3 length: 11 residues. The germline V gene encodes CDR1 MGHDK and CDR2 SYGVNS.